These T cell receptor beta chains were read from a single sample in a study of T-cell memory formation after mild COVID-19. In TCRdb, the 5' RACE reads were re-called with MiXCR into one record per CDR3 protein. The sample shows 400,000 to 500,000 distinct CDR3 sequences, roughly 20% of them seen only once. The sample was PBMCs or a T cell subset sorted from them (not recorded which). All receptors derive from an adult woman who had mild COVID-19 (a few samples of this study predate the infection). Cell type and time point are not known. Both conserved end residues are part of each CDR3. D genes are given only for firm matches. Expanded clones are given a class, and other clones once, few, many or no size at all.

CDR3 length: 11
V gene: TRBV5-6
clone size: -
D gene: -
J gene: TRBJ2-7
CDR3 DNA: TGTGCCAGCAGCACTTTGCACGAGCAGTACTTC
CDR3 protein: CASSTLHEQYF

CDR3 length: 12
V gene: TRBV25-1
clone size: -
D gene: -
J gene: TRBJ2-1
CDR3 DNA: TGTGCCTCTCAGGGATTGGGGGATGAGCAGTTCTTC
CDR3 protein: CASQGLGDEQFF

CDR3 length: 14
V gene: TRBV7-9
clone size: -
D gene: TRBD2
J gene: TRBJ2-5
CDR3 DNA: TGTGCCAGCAGCGCTACCGGGACTACAGAGACCCAGTACTTC
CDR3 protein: CASSATGTTETQYF

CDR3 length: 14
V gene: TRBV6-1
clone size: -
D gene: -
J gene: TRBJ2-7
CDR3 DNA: TGTGCCAGCACGTTTCGGGGGGCCGCCTACGAGCAGTACTTC
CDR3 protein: CASTFRGAAYEQYF

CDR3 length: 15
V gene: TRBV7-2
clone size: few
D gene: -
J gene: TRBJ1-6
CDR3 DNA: TGTGCCAGCAGCTTAGTGGTCAGCCGAAATTCACCCCTCCACTTT
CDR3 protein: CASSLVVSRNSPLHF

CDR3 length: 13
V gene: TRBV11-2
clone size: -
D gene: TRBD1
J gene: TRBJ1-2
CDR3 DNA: TGTGCCAGCAGCACTACAGGGGCCTATGGCTACACCTTC
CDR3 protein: CASSTTGAYGYTF

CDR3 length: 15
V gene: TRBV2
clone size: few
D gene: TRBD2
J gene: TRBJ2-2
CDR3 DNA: TGTGCCAGCAGCACCAAAGGACTAGCGGCCGGGGAGCTGTTTTTT
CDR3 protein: CASSTKGLAAGELFF

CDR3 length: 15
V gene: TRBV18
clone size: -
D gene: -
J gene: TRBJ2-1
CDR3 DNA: TGTGCCAGCTCACCAGTGAACCTCCTGGGGAATGAGCAGTTCTTC
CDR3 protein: CASSPVNLLGNEQFF

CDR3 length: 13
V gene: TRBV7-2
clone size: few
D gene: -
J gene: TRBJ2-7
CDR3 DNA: TGTGCCAGCAGCTTCATCCGGGGTAACGAGCAGTACTTC
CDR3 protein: CASSFIRGNEQYF

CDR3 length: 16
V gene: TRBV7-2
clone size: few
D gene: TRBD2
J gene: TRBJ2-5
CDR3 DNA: TGTGCCAGCAGCTTAGCGCGAGGTAGCGGGGTAGAGACCCAGTACTTC
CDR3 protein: CASSLARGSGVETQYF

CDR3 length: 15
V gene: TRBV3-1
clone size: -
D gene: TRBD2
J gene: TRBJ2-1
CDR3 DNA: TGTGCCAGCAGCCAGGGACTAGCGGGAGTTTTGCAGCAGTTCTTC
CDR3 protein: CASSQGLAGVLQQFF

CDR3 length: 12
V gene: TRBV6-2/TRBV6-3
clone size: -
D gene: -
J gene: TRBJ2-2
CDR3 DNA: TGTGCCAGCACGGGGCACACCGGGGAGCTGTTTTTT
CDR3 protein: CASTGHTGELFF

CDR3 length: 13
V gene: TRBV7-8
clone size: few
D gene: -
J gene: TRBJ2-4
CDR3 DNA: TGTGCCAGCAGCTTAGACTCGGCGTCCTTGCTGTACTTC
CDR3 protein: CASSLDSASLLYF

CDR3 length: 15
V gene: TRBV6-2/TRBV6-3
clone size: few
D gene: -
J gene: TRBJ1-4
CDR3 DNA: TGTGCCAGCAGCCTTGGAACAGGGTTTGGCGAAAAACTGTTTTTT
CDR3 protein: CASSLGTGFGEKLFF

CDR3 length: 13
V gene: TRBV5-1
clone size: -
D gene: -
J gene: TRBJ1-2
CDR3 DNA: TGCGCCAGCAGCTTTACAGCGATAGATGGCTACACCTTC
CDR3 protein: CASSFTAIDGYTF

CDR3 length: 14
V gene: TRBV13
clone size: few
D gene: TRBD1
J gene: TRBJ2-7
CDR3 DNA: TGTGCCAGCAGCACAGGACAGGGGAGGGATAAGCAGTACTTC
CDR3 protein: CASSTGQGRDKQYF

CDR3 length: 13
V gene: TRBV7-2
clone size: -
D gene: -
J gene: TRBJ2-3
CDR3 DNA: TGTGCCAGCAGCTTCCCGAGCACAGATACGCAGTATTTT
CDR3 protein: CASSFPSTDTQYF

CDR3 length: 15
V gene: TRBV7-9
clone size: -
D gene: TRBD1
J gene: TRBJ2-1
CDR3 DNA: TGTGCCAGCAGCCAGAACAGGGGTGCCTACAATGAGCAGTTCTTC
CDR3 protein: CASSQNRGAYNEQFF

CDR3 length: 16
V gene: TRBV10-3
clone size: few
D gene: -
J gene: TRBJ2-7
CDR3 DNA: TGTGCCATCAGTGAGTCGCCCGGGCCCTGGGGCTACGAGCAGTACTTC
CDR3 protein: CAISESPGPWGYEQYF

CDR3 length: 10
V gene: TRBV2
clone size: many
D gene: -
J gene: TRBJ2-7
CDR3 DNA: TGTGCCAGCAGTGGCTACGAGCAGTACTTC
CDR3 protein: CASSGYEQYF

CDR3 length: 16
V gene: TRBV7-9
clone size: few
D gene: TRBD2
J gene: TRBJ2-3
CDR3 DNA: TGTGCCAGCAGTTTTAGGAGCGGGAGGGCCGCAGATACGCAGTATTTT
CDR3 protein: CASSFRSGRAADTQYF

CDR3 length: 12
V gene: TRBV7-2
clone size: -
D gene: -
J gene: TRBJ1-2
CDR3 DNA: TGTGCCAGCAGCCCCGAACTTCCTGGCTACACCTTC
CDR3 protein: CASSPELPGYTF

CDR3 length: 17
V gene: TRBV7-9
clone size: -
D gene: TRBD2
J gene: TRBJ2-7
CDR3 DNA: TGTGCCAGCAGCTCGGGACTAGCGGGGGCGACGAGCTACGAGCAGTACTTC
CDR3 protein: CASSSGLAGATSYEQYF

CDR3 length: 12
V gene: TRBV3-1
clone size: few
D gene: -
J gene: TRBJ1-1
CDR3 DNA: TGTGCCAGCAGCCAAGGATTACTCGGAGCTTTCTTT
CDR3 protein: CASSQGLLGAFF

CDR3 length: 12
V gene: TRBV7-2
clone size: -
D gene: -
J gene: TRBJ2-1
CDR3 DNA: TGTGCCAGCAGCTTGGGGGTCAATGAGCAGTTATTC
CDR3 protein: CASSLGVNEQLF

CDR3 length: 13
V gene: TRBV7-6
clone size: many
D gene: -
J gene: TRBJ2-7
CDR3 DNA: TGTGCCAGCAGCTCCCAGGGCGGCTACGAGCAGTACTTC
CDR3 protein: CASSSQGGYEQYF

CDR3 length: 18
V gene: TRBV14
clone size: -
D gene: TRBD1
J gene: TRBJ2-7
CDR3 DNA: TGTGCCAGCAGCCAAGTCCAGATTGAGGGGGCGCAGGTCTACGAGCAGTACTTC
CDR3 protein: CASSQVQIEGAQVYEQYF

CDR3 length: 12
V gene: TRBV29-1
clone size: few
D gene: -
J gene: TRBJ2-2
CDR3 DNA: TGCAGCGCCGAATCAGAAGCCGGGGAGCTGTTTTTT
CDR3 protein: CSAESEAGELFF

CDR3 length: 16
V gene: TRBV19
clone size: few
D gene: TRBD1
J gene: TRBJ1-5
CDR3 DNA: TGTGCCAGTACCAAGCCGGGACAGGGGGATTCTCAGCCCCAGCATTTT
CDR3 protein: CASTKPGQGDSQPQHF

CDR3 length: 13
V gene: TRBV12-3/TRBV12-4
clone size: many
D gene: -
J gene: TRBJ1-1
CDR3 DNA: TGTGCCAGCAGTAGGGAGTTGAACACTGAAGCTTTCTTT
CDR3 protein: CASSRELNTEAFF

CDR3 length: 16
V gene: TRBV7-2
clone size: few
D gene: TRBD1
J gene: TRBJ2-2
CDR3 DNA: TGTGCCAGCAGCTTAGTCGCCGGGACAGGGGCCGGGGAGCTGTTTTTT
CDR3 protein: CASSLVAGTGAGELFF

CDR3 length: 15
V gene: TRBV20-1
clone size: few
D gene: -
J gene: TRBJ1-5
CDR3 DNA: TGCAGTGCTAGAGATGGGGCGGGGACCAATCAGCCCCAGCATTTT
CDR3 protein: CSARDGAGTNQPQHF

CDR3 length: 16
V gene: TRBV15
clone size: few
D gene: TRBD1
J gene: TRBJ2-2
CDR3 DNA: TGTGCCACCAGCAGAGATAGGACAGGGTACACCGGGGAGCTGTTTTTT
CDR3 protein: CATSRDRTGYTGELFF

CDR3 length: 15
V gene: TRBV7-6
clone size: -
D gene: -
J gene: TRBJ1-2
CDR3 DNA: TGTGCCAGCAGCTTGCAGACCCAGGGGCTTGATGGCTACACCTTC
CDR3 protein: CASSLQTQGLDGYTF

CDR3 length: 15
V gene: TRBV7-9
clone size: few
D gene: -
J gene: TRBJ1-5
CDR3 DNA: TGTGCCAGCAGCTTAGGGGGGACTAGCAATCAGCCCCAGCATTTT
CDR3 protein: CASSLGGTSNQPQHF

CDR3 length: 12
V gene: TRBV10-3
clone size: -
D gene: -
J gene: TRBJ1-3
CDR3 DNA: TGTGCCATCAGTGAAACTGGTAACACCATATATTTT
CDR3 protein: CAISETGNTIYF

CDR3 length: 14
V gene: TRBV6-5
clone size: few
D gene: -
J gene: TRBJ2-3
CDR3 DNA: TGTGCCAGCAGTTACTACAAAAGCACAGATACGCAGTATTTT
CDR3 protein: CASSYYKSTDTQYF